A selection of T cell receptor beta chains follows, all from one sample in a study of shared clonotypes between healthy human individuals. The table came from immunoSEQ multiplex PCR; TCRdb's copy has only in-frame clones and leaves some out. Among about 1,500,000 clones listed, roughly 96% were seen once. The sample comprised naive CD4+ T cells sorted from blood. The receptors shown here come from a man aged 25 to 45 in good health. Each CDR3 is given with its conserved first and last residue. The D gene is left open where the match is weak. The size entry is marked missing in some rows and otherwise reads once, few, many or a size class.

>NA|TRBV4-1|NA|TRBJ1-1
CASSHGLRNTEAFF
TGCGCCAGCAGCCACGGACTCCGGAACACTGAAGCTTTCTTT
>NA|TRBV18|TRBD2|TRBJ2-7
CASSPPGGESGYEQYF
TGTGCCAGCTCACCACCGGGAGGGGAATCCGGGTACGAGCAGTACTTC
>NA|TRBV7-2|NA|TRBJ1-2
CASSLGGGGYTF
TGTGCCAGCAGCTTAGGGGGAGGCGGCTACACCTTC
>NA|TRBV28|NA|TRBJ2-2
CASRGTGELFF
TGTGCCAGCAGGGGCACCGGGGAGCTGTTTTTT
>NA|TRBV18|NA|TRBJ2-5
CASSPRAKETQYF
TGTGCCAGCTCACCTAGGGCAAAAGAGACCCAGTACTTC
>few|TRBV5-4|NA|TRBJ1-2
CASSLHGRGGYTF
TGTGCCAGCAGCTTGCACGGGCGGGGTGGCTACACCTTC
>NA|TRBV7-2|TRBD1|TRBJ2-7
CASSPLGQSYEQYF
TGTGCCAGCAGCCCATTGGGACAGTCCTACGAGCAGTACTTC
>NA|TRBV27|TRBD1|TRBJ2-7
CASSPGQGLGEQYF
TGTGCCAGCAGTCCGGGACAGGGGCTAGGCGAGCAGTACTTC
>NA|TRBV6-5|TRBD1|TRBJ1-2
CASSYSAGGNYGYTF
TGTGCCAGCAGTTACTCAGCAGGGGGGAACTATGGCTACACCTTC
>NA|TRBV5-4|NA|TRBJ2-7
CASSLIDGSYEQYF
TGTGCCAGCAGCTTGATAGATGGCTCCTACGAGCAGTACTTC
>NA|TRBV5-4|NA|TRBJ2-5
CASSLLTFGETQYF
TGTGCCAGCAGCTTGTTAACGTTTGGTGAGACCCAGTACTTC
>NA|TRBV27|NA|TRBJ2-3
CASTTLTDTQYF
TGTGCCAGCACTACCCTCACAGATACGCAGTATTTT
>once|TRBV28|TRBD2|TRBJ2-7
CASSLLAGGPEQYF
TGTGCCAGCAGTTTACTTGCGGGAGGGCCTGAGCAGTACTTC
>NA|TRBV4-3|TRBD2|TRBJ2-5
CASSQGASGSWETQYF
TGCGCCAGCAGCCAAGGTGCCAGCGGGAGTTGGGAGACCCAGTACTTC
>NA|TRBV27|NA|TRBJ2-2
CASSFANTGELFF
TGTGCCAGCAGTTTCGCGAACACCGGGGAGCTGTTTTTT
>once|TRBV27|NA|TRBJ1-1
CASSRNLQGGAEAFF
TGTGCCAGCAGCCGAAACTTACAGGGTGGAGCTGAAGCTTTCTTT
>NA|TRBV13|TRBD2|TRBJ2-1
CASSSYNPGTSSRRQFF
TGTGCCAGCAGTTCTTATAATCCCGGGACTAGTTCTAGGCGGCAGTTCTTC
>NA|TRBV25-1|NA|TRBJ1-2
CASSDRPSRVGLLYGYTF
TGTGCCAGCAGTGATCGACCTAGCCGGGTAGGCCTGCTCTATGGCTACACCTTC
>NA|TRBV6-4|NA|TRBJ1-1
CASSDGTLDSEAFF
TGTGCCAGCAGTGACGGGACGCTTGACAGTGAAGCTTTCTTT
>NA|TRBV11-1|TRBD1|TRBJ1-2
CASSDRQGPGDGYTF
TGTGCCAGCAGCGACCGACAGGGGCCCGGAGATGGCTACACCTTC
>NA|TRBV25-1|NA|TRBJ1-2
CASSEHAGTDGYTF
TGTGCCAGCAGTGAACACGCGGGAACGGATGGCTACACCTTC
>NA|TRBV10-3|TRBD2|TRBJ2-5
CATSSGTSGTPGETQYF
TGTGCCACCAGCTCCGGGACTAGCGGGACTCCAGGGGAGACCCAGTACTTC
>once|TRBV7-2|TRBD2|TRBJ2-5
CASSSWTSGRAEETQYF
TGTGCCAGCAGCTCCTGGACTAGCGGGAGGGCCGAGGAGACCCAGTACTTC
>NA|TRBV7-9|NA|TRBJ2-5
CASSLVLGEETQYF
TGTGCCAGCAGCTTAGTATTAGGGGAGGAGACCCAGTACTTC
>NA|TRBV5-6|NA|TRBJ2-1
CASSLAGNNEQFF
TGTGCCAGCAGCTTGGCTGGGAACAATGAGCAGTTCTTC
>NA|TRBV29-1|NA|TRBJ2-3
CSVEVRGTIDTQYF
TGCAGCGTTGAAGTCCGGGGTACAATAGATACGCAGTATTTT
>NA|TRBV5-1|NA|TRBJ1-1
CASSSQGIPNTEAFF
TGCGCCAGCAGCTCGCAGGGGATCCCGAACACTGAAGCTTTCTTT
>few|TRBV29-1|NA|TRBJ1-2
CSADRWGDYGYTF
TGCAGCGCCGACCGCTGGGGTGACTATGGCTACACCTTC
>NA|TRBV4-1|TRBD2|TRBJ2-1
CASSQGSGRAFEQFF
TGCGCCAGCAGCCAAGGGAGCGGGAGGGCTTTCGAGCAGTTCTTC
>NA|TRBV6-5|NA|TRBJ2-7
CASRGLAYEQYF
TGTGCCAGCAGGGGACTCGCTTACGAGCAGTACTTC
>NA|TRBV19|TRBD2|TRBJ2-2
CASSISGTTTTSELFF
TGTGCCAGTAGTATCTCCGGGACTACCACTACGTCGGAGCTGTTTTTT
>NA|TRBV6-1|NA|TRBJ2-2
CASSEWGARQNTGELFF
TGTGCCAGCAGTGAATGGGGGGCACGGCAAAACACCGGGGAGCTGTTTTTT
>once|TRBV2|NA|TRBJ1-2
CASNAQGRSSYGYTF
TGTGCCAGCAACGCACAGGGTAGAAGTAGCTATGGCTACACCTTC
>NA|TRBV6-8|TRBD2|TRBJ2-3
CASSLAGSSTDTQYF
TGTGCCAGCAGCCTAGCGGGGTCTAGCACAGATACGCAGTATTTT
>NA|TRBV29-1|TRBD1|TRBJ2-3
CSVGQGNTDTQYF
TGCAGCGTCGGACAGGGGAACACAGATACGCAGTATTTT
>NA|TRBV19|NA|TRBJ2-5
CASSLLDRKETQYF
TGTGCCAGTAGTCTGTTGGACAGAAAAGAGACCCAGTACTTC
>NA|TRBV18|NA|TRBJ2-5
CASSHVGLTQETQYF
TGTGCCAGCTCTCACGTTGGATTGACTCAAGAGACCCAGTACTTC
>NA|TRBV30|TRBD2|TRBJ2-3
CAWSVYRGLAGGADTQYF
TGTGCCTGGAGTGTATATAGGGGACTAGCGGGAGGGGCAGATACGCAGTATTTT
>NA|TRBV6-5|TRBD2|TRBJ2-3
CASSYRLAGRDTQYF
TGTGCCAGCAGTTACCGACTAGCTGGGCGAGATACGCAGTATTTT
>NA|TRBV27|TRBD2|TRBJ2-7
CASIPLVTSGSSYEQYF
TGTGCCAGCATCCCCCTCGTGACTAGCGGGAGTAGTTACGAGCAGTACTTC
>NA|TRBV28|NA|TRBJ2-1
CASIGEGTYNEQFF
TGTGCCAGCATAGGAGAGGGCACCTACAATGAGCAGTTCTTC